The source of this TCR beta chain is a study of type 1 and type 2 diabetes patients. Study-level findings and limits: Type 2 diabetes repertoires were more diverse than type 1 diabetes repertoires. Some expanded clones seen only in T1D might occur in additional T2D or control samples.

Germline assignment: CDR1 SGHDN and CDR2 FVKESK. The CDR3 length is 11 residues. Standard classification criteria confirmed type 1 or type 2 diabetes in all patients. Amplification started from genomic DNA. Multiplex PCR with 30 forward and 13 reverse primers amplified the TCR beta CDR3. In TCRdb, the multiplex PCR reads were re-called with MiXCR into one record per CDR3 protein. Here the sample spans 270,000 or so distinct CDR3 sequences, around 47% being singletons. Remarks on this clonotype: Its antigen is unidentified.

The chain couples TRBV14 to TRBJ2-2; D is ambiguous. The sequencing sample was made of peripheral blood mononuclear cells (PBMCs). This receptor was obtained from a young man with type 2 diabetes. The CDR3 sequence is CLVLPCGELFF. The CDR3 DNA reads as TGTCTCGTCCTCCCCTGCGGGGAGCTGTTTTTT.